The T cell receptor beta chain described here comes from a study of radiotherapy plus CTLA-4 blockade in lung cancer. This CDR3 is 11 amino acids long. CDR1 is SGHRS, CDR2 YFSETQ, per germline. The data were produced by immunoSEQ multiplex PCR, yet TCRdb's version contains in-frame clones alone and is incomplete. The table lists about 110,000 clones, about four fifths of them singletons. A word on this clone: The junction does not match germline at one end; this may be a read error.

The clonotype originates from a human donor with non-small cell lung cancer that progressed on radiotherapy plus ipilimumab. Some clones in this sample may be carry-over from other donors' samples. This specimen was peripheral blood, taken from a patient treated with radiotherapy plus ipilimumab. This chain connects TRBV5-1 to TRBJ1-1, with a tentative D call TRBD1 (5 bases). The CDR3 spells CASRTRTRGDF. The CDR3 region has the DNA TGCGCCAGCAGAACCCGAACAAGGGGAGACTTT.